This TCR beta chain was captured by sequencing in a study of memory CD4+ T cells and cytomegalovirus serostatus. Looking at the study overall: Donors were healthy Belgian adults, some 10 CMV seropositive and about 24 seronegative.

Clones were sequenced by immunoSEQ multiplex PCR, and TCRdb holds only the in-frame ones, with some missing. The data show around 99,000 clones, roughly 80% seen once. General observations from the study: Of around 160 reported CMV TCRbeta sequences, roughly 67 were found in memory CD4+ repertoires.

This clone appeared once. As yet, its antigen is unknown. Single viable CD3+CD4+CD8-CD45RO+ cells were sorted as the memory CD4+ T cells. Serostatus was set by detecting CMV pp150, pp28, p38, p52 IgG. Total CD4+ T cells were enriched by CD4 positive selection. Trimming at V came to 5 bases and at J to 3 bases, leaving 8 bases not matched to a gene. The CDR3 loop spans 17 amino acids. Germline V CDR1 and CDR2: LGHNT, FRNRAP. The sequenced sample consisted of memory CD4+ T cells from blood. This sequence joins TRBV12-5 and TRBJ2-7, with 15 nucleotides matching TRBD2. The TCR sequence derives from an adult in good health and CMV-seropositive. The DNA of the CDR3 is TGTGCTAGTGGTAAATCCGGGACTAGCGGGAGGTACTACGAGCAGTACTTC. This sequence encodes CASGKSGTSGRYYEQYF.